The present TCR beta chain was sequenced within a study of T-cell memory formation after mild COVID-19. Study summary: TCR clustering was largely donor specific. The study, taken as a whole, reports: Day 37-peaking second-wave clones had unconfirmed SARS-CoV-2 specificity. Some clones that responded turned up in pre-infection memory, which suggests that cross-reactive memory joined in.

TCR alpha and TCR beta cDNA libraries carrying sample barcodes and UMIs came from 5'RACE with constant-segment primers. MiXCR, run by TCRdb on the 5' RACE reads, gives a single entry per CDR3 protein. The sample holds hundreds of thousands of distinct CDR3 sequences, 20% to 25% seen once. Germline CDR1 reads MGHDK; CDR2 reads SYGVNS. This CDR3 is built from 14 residues. V gave up 5 bases and J gave up 4 bases, with 14 bases separating them. This clonotype was detected once. Antigen unknown. Sequencing was done on a sample of PBMCs or a T cell subset sorted from them (not recorded which). The chain combines TRBV25-1 with TRBJ1-1; D perhaps matches TRBD1 (5 bases). This sequence was found in an adult woman who had mild COVID-19 (a few samples of this study predate the infection). Cell type and time point are not known. CDR3 in amino acids: CASSSLDKLTEAFF. CDR3 DNA: TGTGCCAGCAGTTCCCTGGACAAGCTCACTGAAGCTTTCTTT.